This TCR beta chain was retrieved from a study of blood T cell repertoires in COVID-19. Study information: PBMCs, B-cell-depleted T cells, or T cells provided the cDNA or gDNA that made up the material.

Per the authors' pipeline: Amplification from reference gene primers served as the basis for estimated nucleated cell counts. Libraries were prepared by immunoSEQ multiplex PCR; TCRdb keeps only in-frame clonotypes and omits some of them. The V and J calls and clone size were taken over from that table, and D and trimming were inferred from the DNA. The sample holds 25,000 to 35,000 clones, approximately 88% seen once. This clone showed up just a few times. Material: peripheral blood. The TCR comes from a human donor in a cohort sampled during active COVID-19.

The CDR3 bases are TGTGCCATCAGTGAGTCTCGGACAGAAAACACTGAAGCTTTCTTT. Its translation: CAISESRTENTEAFF. The V gene is TRBV10-3, the J gene TRBJ1-1, with a tentative D call TRBD1 (6 bases). The CDR3 sequence is 15 residues long. V lost 0 bases to trimming and J lost 2 bases, with 10 bases between them. Germline lookup yields CDR1 ENHRY and CDR2 SYGVKD.